The 20 T cell receptor beta chains below come from one sample, sequenced in a study of early T cells in non-severe SARS-CoV-2 infection. TCRdb re-analysed the 5' RACE reads in MiXCR, keeping a single row per CDR3 protein. The sample has 45,000 to 70,000 distinct CDR3 sequences; roughly 7.8% are singletons. Sequencing was performed on whole blood, taken at baseline. The origin of the receptors is an adult who was a healthcare worker with PCR-confirmed SARS-CoV-2 infection or an uninfected control (not recorded which).

This clonotype has ten or more counts. This sequence joins TRBV7-9 and TRBJ1-1; 7 positions agree with TRBD1. This CDR3 spans 12 amino acids. Losses at the gene ends were 11 bases for V and 1 base for J; bases not matched to a gene: 4. Germline V gene lookup returns CDR1 SEHNR and CDR2 FQNEAQ (reference sequence). The CDR3 region is CAGRQGNTEAFF. Here the CDR3 DNA reads TGTGCCGGGAGACAGGGGAACACTGAAGCTTTCTTT.

This clonotype was seen at least ten times. This chain connects TRBV6-1 to TRBJ2-6; perhaps D is TRBD1 or TRBD2 (5 bases each). The CDR3 extends over 19 amino acids. Trimming cost V 6 bases and J 3 bases, with 24 bases left between them. CDR1 is MNHNS, CDR2 SASEGT, per germline. The CDR3: CASRSFGEGKAFGANVLTF. The CDR3 region has the DNA TGTGCCAGCAGGAGCTTTGGAGAGGGGAAGGCATTTGGGGCCAACGTCCTGACTTTC.

This clonotype was recorded many times. This sequence joins TRBV7-3 and TRBJ2-1; TRBD1 might be the D (5 bases). Per the germline V gene, CDR1 is SGHTA and CDR2 is FQGTGA. This CDR3 contains 14 residues. Trimming removed 5 bases from V and 5 bases from J, with 13 bases in between. CDR3 amino acids: CASSPNGHNNEQFF. DNA of the CDR3: TGTGCCAGCAGCCCGAATGGACATAACAATGAGCAGTTCTTC.

At least ten counts were recorded for this clonotype. The rearrangement uses TRBV19 and TRBJ1-4; tentative D call: TRBD1 (5 bases). V was pared by 3 bases and J by 6 bases, with 11 bases between. This CDR3 region has 14 residues. Germline V gives CDR1 LNHDA, CDR2 SQIVND (reference sequence). The CDR3 here is CASSIEGPDEKLFF. DNA of the CDR3: TGTGCCAGTAGTATCGAGGGGCCTGATGAAAAACTGTTTTTT.

In its sample, this clonotype was seen many times. CDR3 DNA sequence: TGTGCCACCAGCAGAGATGCCAGGGGACAAGAGACCCAGTACTTC. Translating gives CATSRDARGQETQYF. The chain uses TRBV15 and TRBJ2-5, with D possibly being TRBD1 (6 bases). CDR1 and CDR2 from the germline V gene are LNHNV and YYDKDF (reference sequence). Trimming took off 0 bases at V and 2 bases at J, with 10 bases between the two ends. The CDR3 is 15 amino acids.

This clonotype was detected many times. This chain uses TRBV28 with TRBJ2-7; tentative D call: TRBD1 (5 bases). This CDR3 comprises 13 residues. Germline V lookup: CDR1 MDHEN, CDR2 SYDVKM. Trimming stripped 5 bases from V and 0 bases from J, with 8 bases between. The CDR3 coding sequence is TGTGCCAGCAGTCCAGGGTACTCCTACGAGCAGTACTTC. This sequence encodes CASSPGYSYEQYF. Full variable domain (missing parts from reference TRBV28 and TRBJ2-7): DVKVTQSSRYLVKRTGEKVFLECVQDMDHENMFWYRQDPGLGLRLIYFSYDVKMKEKGDIPEGYSVSREKKERFSLILESASTNQTSMYLCASSPGYSYEQYFGPGTRLTVT.

There are a few counts of this clonotype. This chain joins TRBV7-3 and TRBJ2-2; no clear D. Germline V CDR1 and CDR2: SGHTA, FQGTGA. The CDR3 loop spans 15 amino acids. V gave up 2 bases and J gave up 1 base, with 8 bases separating them. The DNA of the CDR3 is TGTGCCAGCAGCTTATTTTTGGAGAACACCGGGGAGCTGTTTTTT. Translation: CASSLFLENTGELFF.

On this clonotype itself: The junction departs from germline at one end; a sequencing error may be responsible. The CDR3 DNA sequence: TGTGCTAGCAGCCAACAGGGGGCCCGGGGTCAAGAGACCCAGTACTTC. It translates to CASSQQGARGQETQYF. The chain couples TRBV7-7 to TRBJ2-5, with 9 bases lining up with TRBD1. The length of the CDR3 is 16 residues. CDR1 is SSHAT, CDR2 FNYEAQ, per germline (reference sequence).

This clonotype occurred many times. The V and J genes are TRBV3-1 and TRBJ1-2; unclear D gene. The germline V and J ends were trimmed by 2 bases and 2 bases, with 12 bases remaining between them. The CDR3 runs to 15 residues. Per the germline V gene, CDR1 is LGHDT and CDR2 is YNNKEL (reference sequence). The CDR3 bases are TGTGCCAGCAGCCAATCATCAGCGGCAAACTATGGCTACACCTTC. It translates to CASSQSSAANYGYTF.

The sample holds a few counts of this clonotype. The genes are TRBV28 and TRBJ1-5; 11 bases match TRBD1. After removal of 4 bases from V and 0 bases from J, the junction contained 8 bases not matched to a gene. Germline CDR1 reads MDHEN; CDR2 reads SYDVKM. The CDR3 spans 18 residues. CDR3 coding DNA: TGTGCCAGCAGTTCCCTCGGACAGGGGGCTGATAGCAATCAGCCCCAGCATTTT. This sequence encodes CASSSLGQGADSNQPQHF. Full variable domain (remainder filled in from reference TRBV28 and TRBJ1-5): DVKVTQSSRYLVKRTGEKVFLECVQDMDHENMFWYRQDPGLGLRLIYFSYDVKMKEKGDIPEGYSVSREKKERFSLILESASTNQTSMYLCASSSLGQGADSNQPQHFGDGTRLSIL.

This chain joins TRBV5-4 and TRBJ2-7, with TRBD2 matching 8 bases. The germline V gene has CDR1 SGHNT and CDR2 YYREEE (reference sequence). J was trimmed by 6 bases and V by 4 bases; bases with no gene match: 6. This CDR3 spans 13 amino acids. The CDR3 DNA follows: TGTGCCAGCAGCCCGGGACTAGTTGCCGAGCAGTACTTC. Its protein is CASSPGLVAEQYF.

There are many counts of this clonotype. V gene TRBV12-3 or TRBV12-4 combines with J gene TRBJ2-3; 9 bases are a match to TRBD2. The CDR3 has 16 residues. V lost 2 bases to trimming and J lost 2 bases; unmatched junction nucleotides: 5. DNA for the CDR3: TGTGCCAGCAGTTTATTCCTAGCGGGAAACACAGATACGCAGTATTTT. This translates into CASSLFLAGNTDTQYF.

The V gene is TRBV2, the J gene TRBJ2-2, with 8 bases fitting TRBD2. V gave up 10 bases and J gave up 6 bases; unmatched junction bases: 25. Germline loops: CDR1 SNHLY, CDR2 FYNNEI. The CDR3 is 19 residues long. DNA for the CDR3: TGTGCCACCATAGCACAGGCCAGCGGGAGACCCCAAAGCGCCGGGGAGCTGTTTTTT. This translates into CATIAQASGRPQSAGELFF.

The V and J genes are TRBV6-2 or TRBV6-3 and TRBJ2-1; TRBD2 agrees at 8 bases. CDR1 MNHEY and CDR2 SVGEGT come from the germline V gene. The trim removed 6 bases at V and 3 bases at J, leaving 4 bases unmatched. The CDR3 has 14 residues. In DNA form, the CDR3 reads TGTGCCAGCAGATACCGGGAGGGCTACAATGAGCAGTTCTTC. Encoded protein: CASRYREGYNEQFF.

The chain is built from TRBV21-1 and TRBJ2-1. TRBV21-1 is labeled a pseudogene. CDR3 length: 22 residues. The CDR3 loop reads CASSKALSSGMWPPSSYNEQFF. The CDR3 DNA reads as TGTGCCAGCAGCAAAGCGCTTTCATCGGGTATGTGGCCACCGAGCTCCTACAATGAGCAGTTCTTC.

V and J are TRBV28 and TRBJ1-1; D is undetermined. Trimming took 7 bases from V and 5 from J, leaving 17 bases between them. This CDR3 spans 14 amino acids. Germline CDR1 MDHEN, CDR2 SYDVKM. As DNA, the CDR3 is TGTGCCAGCACCCAGGACTCTGGAAATACTGAAGCTTTCTTT. This encodes CASTQDSGNTEAFF.

A few counts support this clonotype. The rearrangement links TRBV20-1 to TRBJ2-5; 8 bases match TRBD1. Germline trimming cut 5 bases from V and 5 bases from J; bases unmatched to any gene: 4. Germline CDR1 reads DFQATT; CDR2 reads SNEGSKA (reference sequence). CDR3 length: 12 amino acids. The CDR3 nucleotides are TGCAGTGCTGAGGACAGGGACGAGACCCAGTACTTC. It translates to CSAEDRDETQYF.

The chain recombines TRBV7-8 with TRBJ1-3; no definite D call. The CDR3 totals 15 residues. Trimming cost V 5 bases and J 0 bases, with 11 bases left between them. The germline V gene encodes CDR1 SGHVS and CDR2 FQNEAQ. CDR3 coding DNA: TGTGCCAGCAGCCCCGGGTCGGGCTCTGGAAACACCATATATTTT. Translated: CASSPGSGSGNTIYF.

This clonotype has ten or more counts. This chain joins TRBV12-3 or TRBV12-4 and TRBJ1-2; no clear D. V lost 3 bases to trimming and J lost 8 bases, with 13 bases between them. CDR3 size: 13 residues. CDR3 sequence: CASSLRRVGGYTF. The CDR3 DNA follows: TGTGCCAGCAGTTTGAGGCGGGTTGGGGGCTACACCTTC.

The genes are TRBV7-9 and TRBJ2-3; D not certain. Trimming left V 5 bases short and J 4 bases short, with 13 bases between. The CDR3 consists of 14 residues. CDR1 is SEHNR and CDR2 is FQNEAQ in the germline V gene (reference sequence). The CDR3 DNA is TGTGCCAGCAGCCCCGTGGCGGCGGCAGATACGCAGTATTTT. This sequence encodes CASSPVAAADTQYF.